This TCR beta chain comes out of a study of Ad26.COV2.S vaccination and SARS-CoV-2 variants. For the study at large: The vaccine Ad26.COV2.S was put into the muscle once, or twice with 56 days between.

Study-level findings and limits: Vaccine and placebo recipients had comparable breadth of non-spike TCRs.

The treatment denotes: around 19 received Ad26.COV2.S at low or high dose, single or two shots; roughly five received placebo; per-sample allocation not given. Specimens were obtained on day 63 following the first vaccine or placebo injection. An adult aged 18-55 years in Boston served as the donor. Wuhan-strain spike was delivered by a replication-incompetent Ad26 vector. In regard to this clone: Its antigen is undetermined.

Assay: immunoSEQ multiplex PCR; the TCRdb copy retains only in-frame clones and omits some. The sample contains more than 300,000 clones, roughly 90% of which appear only once. Sequenced material: peripheral blood, taken in a trial of Ad26.COV2.S vaccine versus placebo. This clonotype was sampled from a person between 18 and 65 years old who received the Ad26.COV2.S COVID-19 vaccine or a placebo.

CDR3 protein: CASSLSNMPGTEAFF. In DNA, the CDR3 is TGTGCCAGCAGTTTATCGAATATGCCGGGGACTGAAGCTTTCTTT. This chain links TRBV27 with TRBJ1-1, with D unclear. Per germline, CDR1 MNHEY and CDR2 SMNVEV (reference sequence). The CDR3 is made up of 15 amino acids. The germline V and J ends were trimmed by 0 bases and 5 bases, with 13 bases remaining between them.